The 15 T cell receptor beta chains below were found in one sample sequenced in a study of blood T cell repertoires in COVID-19. Data came from immunoSEQ multiplex PCR; TCRdb stores just in-frame clones and leaves some out. In the table there are approximately 70,000 clones, around 81% of which are singletons. Sequenced input: peripheral blood. These receptors were taken from a woman aged 55 to 70 with acute or convalescent COVID-19.

The chain combines TRBV19 with TRBJ2-7; 7 bases fit TRBD1. With 6 bases clipped from V and 6 bases from J, the junction kept 14 bases outside the gene matches. This CDR3 is built from 15 residues. The germline gives CDR1 LNHDA, CDR2 SQIVND (reference sequence). The CDR3 is CASSVLAQGPGEQYF. As DNA, the CDR3 is TGTGCCAGTAGCGTTCTTGCACAGGGGCCGGGCGAGCAGTACTTC.

As to this clone: It may be a read error: a sequence one base away is much more abundant. The same CDR3 is also encoded by other DNA sequences in this sample. CDR3 DNA: TGTGCCACCAGCGGGGGGGCCTTCAATGAGCAGTTCTTC. This gives the protein CATSGGAFNEQFF. The rearrangement uses TRBV24-1 and TRBJ2-1; 8 bases map to TRBD2. The length of the CDR3 is 13 residues. The trim removed 7 bases at V and 6 bases at J, leaving 4 bases unmatched. CDR1 and CDR2 (germline): KGHDR, SFDVKD.

The rearrangement uses TRBV19 and TRBJ1-4; TRBD1 is a possible D gene (5 bases). The ends were cut back, 5 bases at V and 8 bases at J, with 12 bases in the middle. Germline CDR1 and CDR2: LNHDA and SQIVND (reference sequence). There are 13 residues in the CDR3. The CDR3 DNA is TGTGCCAGTAGTCCCTCAGGGAAAGAAAAACTGTTTTTT. Translating it yields CASSPSGKEKLFF. Full variable domain (rest looked up from reference TRBV19 and TRBJ1-4): DGGITQSPKYLFRKEGQNVTLSCEQNLNHDAMYWYRQDPGQGLRLIYYSQIVNDFQKGDIAEGYSVSREKKESFPLTVTSAQKNPTAFYLCASSPSGKEKLFFGSGTQLSVL.

J is TRBJ1-4 and V is TRBV30; possibly TRBD1 for D (6 bases). From germline, CDR1 is GTSNPN and CDR2 SVGIG (reference sequence). The CDR3 is 13 amino acids. Trimming pared 2 bases from V and 7 bases from J, leaving 11 bases between. The CDR3 DNA reads as TGTGCCTGGAGTCCCAGGGGTGGTGAAAAACTGTTTTTT. Encoded protein: CAWSPRGGEKLFF.

J is TRBJ1-1 and V is TRBV19; D is ambiguous. Per germline, CDR1 LNHDA and CDR2 SQIVND (reference sequence). Trimming pared 3 bases from V and 1 base from J, leaving 12 bases between. The CDR3 is 15 residues long. CDR3 coding DNA: TGTGCCAGTAGTATGGAGGGAGTCAGGAACACTGAAGCTTTCTTT. Protein product: CASSMEGVRNTEAFF.

V and J are TRBV19 and TRBJ1-1, with 9 bases lining up with TRBD1. Per germline, CDR1 LNHDA and CDR2 SQIVND (reference sequence). This CDR3 is built from 15 residues. Germline trimming cut 6 bases from V and 6 bases from J; bases unmatched to any gene: 11. The CDR3 bases are TGTGCCAGTAGAAAAACGGGACAGGGAGTTGCTGAAGCTTTCTTT. Translation gives CASRKTGQGVAEAFF.

The chain uses TRBV30 and TRBJ1-5; D unresolved. Germline loops: CDR1 GTSNPN, CDR2 SVGIG (reference sequence). V gave up 2 bases and J gave up 0 bases, with 11 bases separating them. CDR3 length: 15 residues. CDR3 nucleotide sequence: TGTGCCTGGAGTCCGATGGGCTATAGCAATCAGCCCCAGCATTTT. Amino acid sequence: CAWSPMGYSNQPQHF. Complete variable domain (other parts from reference TRBV30 and TRBJ1-5): SQTIHQWPATLVQPVGSPLSLECTVEGTSNPNLYWYRQAAGRGLQLLFYSVGIGQISSEVPQNLSASRPQDRQFILSSKKLLLSDSGFYLCAWSPMGYSNQPQHFGDGTRLSIL.

V is TRBV5-6 and J is TRBJ2-1, with 8 bases fitting TRBD2. The CDR3 consists of 15 residues. The germline V gene has CDR1 SGHDT and CDR2 YYEEEE. V lost 2 bases, J lost 6 bases, and 7 bases stayed unmatched. CDR3 amino acids: CASSFGGVLSNEQFF. The CDR3 bases are TGTGCCAGCAGCTTCGGGGGGGTATTAAGCAATGAGCAGTTCTTC.

This clone showed up just a few times. The chain combines TRBV18 with TRBJ2-2, with 7 bases that match TRBD1. The germline CDR1 and CDR2 sequences are KGHSH and LQKENI. This CDR3 contains 12 residues. V lost 8 bases and J lost 5; bases outside the gene matches: 2. The CDR3 is CASRQGTGELFF. CDR3 DNA sequence: TGTGCCAGCCGACAGGGTACCGGGGAGCTGTTTTTT. Full variable domain (rest looked up from reference TRBV18 and TRBJ2-2): NAGVMQNPRHLVRRRGQEARLRCSPMKGHSHVYWYRQLPEEGLKFMVYLQKENIIDESGMPKERFSAEFPKEGPSILRIQQVVRGDSAAYFCASRQGTGELFFGEGSRLTVL.

This clone was detected a few times. This sequence joins TRBV9 and TRBJ1-3; the D gene is possibly TRBD1 (5 bases). CDR1 SGDLS and CDR2 YYNGEE come from the germline V gene. The CDR3 is made up of 16 amino acids. The V and J ends lost 0 bases and 0 bases respectively, with 10 bases between them. As DNA, the CDR3 is TGTGCCAGCAGCGTAGTCGGGGGGAACTCTGGAAACACCATATATTTT. Translating gives CASSVVGGNSGNTIYF. Complete variable domain (other parts from reference TRBV9 and TRBJ1-3): DSGVTQTPKHLITATGQRVTLRCSPRSGDLSVYWYQQSLDQGLQFLIQYYNGEERAKGNILERFSAQQFPDLHSELNLSSLELGDSALYFCASSVVGGNSGNTIYFGEGSWLTVV.

The chain combines TRBV2 with TRBJ1-5, with 7 bases fitting TRBD1. The CDR3 runs 14 residues. V shed 3 bases and J 7 bases; nucleotides not matched to a gene: 6. Germline V gene data show CDR1 as SNHLY and CDR2 as FYNNEI. DNA for the CDR3: TGTGCCAGCAGTGAGGGGTGGACAGGACAGCCCCAGCATTTT. This sequence encodes CASSEGWTGQPQHF.

V and J are TRBV9 and TRBJ1-3; D unclear. Trimming removed 7 bases from V and 0 bases from J, with 8 bases in between. Per germline, CDR1 SGDLS and CDR2 YYNGEE. There are 13 residues in the CDR3. The CDR3 nucleotides read TGTGCCAGCGCGGGAGGCTCTGGAAACACCATATATTTT. Its translation is CASAGGSGNTIYF.

This chain connects TRBV4-2 to TRBJ1-6, with 8 bases aligning to TRBD1. Germline-derived CDR1 and CDR2 are LGHNA and YNFKEQ. Losses at the gene ends were 4 bases for V and 10 bases for J; bases not matched to a gene: 12. The CDR3 sequence is 16 residues long. The DNA for the CDR3 is TGTGCCAGCAGCCGAGAGGCCGGGACAGGAGAGTCACCCCTCCACTTT. It specifies CASSREAGTGESPLHF.

This clone was seen only once. The rearrangement joins TRBV6-5 to TRBJ1-2; the D is unclear. The CDR3 sequence is 15 residues long. Germline CDR1 is MNHEY and CDR2 is SVGAGI. V was pared by 2 bases and J by 4 bases, with 14 bases between. Here the CDR3 DNA reads TGTGCCAGCAGTTACCACCAGGTTGAAGGCTATGGCTACACCTTC. Amino acid sequence: CASSYHQVEGYGYTF.

The J gene is TRBJ2-3, the V gene TRBV5-1, with D perhaps TRBD2 (6 bases). The CDR3 is made up of 14 amino acids. Germline V CDR1 and CDR2: SGHRS, YFSETQ. Trimming took off 5 bases at V and 2 bases at J, with 12 bases between the two ends. CDR3 sequence (DNA): TGCGCCAGCAGTAGGCCGGGAGCCACAGATACGCAGTATTTT. Protein product: CASSRPGATDTQYF.